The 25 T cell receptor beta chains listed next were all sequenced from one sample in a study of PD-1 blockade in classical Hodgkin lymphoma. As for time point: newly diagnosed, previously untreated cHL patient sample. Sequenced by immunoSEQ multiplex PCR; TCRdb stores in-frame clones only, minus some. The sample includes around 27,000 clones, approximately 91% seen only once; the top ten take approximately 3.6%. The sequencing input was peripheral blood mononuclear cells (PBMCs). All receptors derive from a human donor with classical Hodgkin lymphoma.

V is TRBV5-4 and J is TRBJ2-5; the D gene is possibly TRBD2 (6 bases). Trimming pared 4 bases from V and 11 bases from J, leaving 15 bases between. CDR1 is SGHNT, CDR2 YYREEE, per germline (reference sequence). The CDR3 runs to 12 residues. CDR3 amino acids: CASSKLAFEQYF. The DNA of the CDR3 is TGTGCCAGCAGCAAACTAGCTTTTGAGCAGTACTTC.

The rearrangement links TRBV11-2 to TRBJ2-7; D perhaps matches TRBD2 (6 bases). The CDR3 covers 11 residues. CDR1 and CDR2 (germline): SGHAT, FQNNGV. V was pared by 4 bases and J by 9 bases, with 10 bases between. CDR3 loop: CASSSTSWQYF. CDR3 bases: TGTGCCAGCAGCTCGACTAGTTGGCAGTACTTC.

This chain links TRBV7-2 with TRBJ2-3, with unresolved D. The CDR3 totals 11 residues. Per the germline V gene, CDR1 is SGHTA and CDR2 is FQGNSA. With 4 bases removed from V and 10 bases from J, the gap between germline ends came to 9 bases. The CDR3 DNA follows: TGTGCCAGCAGCTCCAGTGAGCCGCAGTATTTT. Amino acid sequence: CASSSSEPQYF.

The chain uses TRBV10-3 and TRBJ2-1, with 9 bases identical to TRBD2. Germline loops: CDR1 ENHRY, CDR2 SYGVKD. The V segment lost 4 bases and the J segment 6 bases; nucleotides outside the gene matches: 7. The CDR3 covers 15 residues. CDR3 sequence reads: CAISGRREGSNEQFF. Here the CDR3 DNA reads TGTGCCATCAGTGGGAGGCGGGAGGGCAGCAATGAGCAGTTCTTC.

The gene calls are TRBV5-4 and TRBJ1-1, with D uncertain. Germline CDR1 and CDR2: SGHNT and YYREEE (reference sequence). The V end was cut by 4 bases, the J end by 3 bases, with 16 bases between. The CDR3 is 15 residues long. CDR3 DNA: TGTGCCAGCAGCCCATCGTTAGGGAAGGACACTGAAGCTTTCTTT. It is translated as CASSPSLGKDTEAFF.

CDR3 sequence (DNA): TGTGCCAGCAGGATAAAACAAGAGAACTATGGCTACACCTTC. Protein product: CASRIKQENYGYTF. The J gene is TRBJ1-2, the V gene TRBV28; no clear D gene. The ends were cut back, 6 bases at V and 2 bases at J, with 13 bases in the middle. CDR1 is MDHEN and CDR2 is SYDVKM in the germline V gene. The CDR3 covers 14 residues.

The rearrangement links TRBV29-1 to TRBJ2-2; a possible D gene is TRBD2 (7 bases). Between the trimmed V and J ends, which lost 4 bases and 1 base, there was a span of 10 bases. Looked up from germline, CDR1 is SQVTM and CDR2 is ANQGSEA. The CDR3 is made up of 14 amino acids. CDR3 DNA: TGCAGCGTTGGGGAGGGGGAGAACACCGGGGAGCTGTTTTTT. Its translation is CSVGEGENTGELFF.

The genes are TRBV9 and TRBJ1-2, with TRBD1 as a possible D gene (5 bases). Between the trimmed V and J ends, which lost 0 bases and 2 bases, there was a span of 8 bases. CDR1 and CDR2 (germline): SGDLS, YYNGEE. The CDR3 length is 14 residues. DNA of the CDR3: TGTGCCAGCAGCGTAGGTCCAGGGAACTATGGCTACACCTTC. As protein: CASSVGPGNYGYTF.

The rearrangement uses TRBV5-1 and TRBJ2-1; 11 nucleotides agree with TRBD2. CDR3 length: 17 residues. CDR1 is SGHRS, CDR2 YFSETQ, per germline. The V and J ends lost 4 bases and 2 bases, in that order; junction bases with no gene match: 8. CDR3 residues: CASSQIPTSGAYNEQFF. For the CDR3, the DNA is TGCGCCAGCAGCCAAATCCCGACTAGCGGGGCCTACAATGAGCAGTTCTTC.

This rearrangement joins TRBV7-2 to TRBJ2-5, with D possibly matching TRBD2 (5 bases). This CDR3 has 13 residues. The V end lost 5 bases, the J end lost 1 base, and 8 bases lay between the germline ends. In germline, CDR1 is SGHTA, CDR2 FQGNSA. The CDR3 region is CASSRELQETQYF. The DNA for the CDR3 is TGTGCCAGCAGCCGGGAACTCCAAGAGACCCAGTACTTC.

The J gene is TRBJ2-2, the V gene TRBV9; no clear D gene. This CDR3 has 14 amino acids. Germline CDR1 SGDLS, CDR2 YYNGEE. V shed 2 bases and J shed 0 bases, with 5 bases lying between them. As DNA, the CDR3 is TGTGCCAGCAGCGTGAATCCGAACACCGGGGAGCTGTTTTTT. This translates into CASSVNPNTGELFF. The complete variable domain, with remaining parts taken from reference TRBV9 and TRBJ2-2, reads DSGVTQTPKHLITATGQRVTLRCSPRSGDLSVYWYQQSLDQGLQFLIQYYNGEERAKGNILERFSAQQFPDLHSELNLSSLELGDSALYFCASSVNPNTGELFFGEGSRLTVL.

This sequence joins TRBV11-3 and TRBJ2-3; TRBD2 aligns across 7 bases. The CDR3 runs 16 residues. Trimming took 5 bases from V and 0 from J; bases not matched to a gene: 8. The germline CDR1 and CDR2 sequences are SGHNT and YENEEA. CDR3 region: CASSLIAGSSTDTQYF. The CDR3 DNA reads TGTGCCAGCAGCCTGATAGCGGGTTCTAGCACAGATACGCAGTATTTT.

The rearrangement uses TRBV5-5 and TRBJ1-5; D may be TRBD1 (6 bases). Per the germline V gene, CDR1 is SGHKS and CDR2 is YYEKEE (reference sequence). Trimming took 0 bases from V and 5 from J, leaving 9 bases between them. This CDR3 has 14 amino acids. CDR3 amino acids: CASSLDPGDQPQHF. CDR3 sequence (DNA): TGTGCCAGCAGCTTGGATCCAGGGGATCAGCCCCAGCATTTT.

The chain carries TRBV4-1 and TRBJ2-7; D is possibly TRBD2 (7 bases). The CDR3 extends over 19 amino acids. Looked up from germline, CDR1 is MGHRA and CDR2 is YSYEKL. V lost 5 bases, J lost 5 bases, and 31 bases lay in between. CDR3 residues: CASSIRGGTGTPGSDEQYF. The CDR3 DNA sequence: TGCGCCAGCAGCATAAGGGGGGGGACCGGGACCCCCGGGAGCGACGAGCAGTACTTC.

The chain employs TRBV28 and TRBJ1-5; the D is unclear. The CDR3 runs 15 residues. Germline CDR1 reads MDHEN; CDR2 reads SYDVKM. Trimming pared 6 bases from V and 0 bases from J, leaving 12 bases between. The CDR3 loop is CASRGPGYSNQPQHF. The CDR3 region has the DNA TGTGCCAGCAGGGGCCCTGGGTATAGCAATCAGCCCCAGCATTTT. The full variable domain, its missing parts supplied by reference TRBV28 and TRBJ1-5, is DVKVTQSSRYLVKRTGEKVFLECVQDMDHENMFWYRQDPGLGLRLIYFSYDVKMKEKGDIPEGYSVSREKKERFSLILESASTNQTSMYLCASRGPGYSNQPQHFGDGTRLSIL.

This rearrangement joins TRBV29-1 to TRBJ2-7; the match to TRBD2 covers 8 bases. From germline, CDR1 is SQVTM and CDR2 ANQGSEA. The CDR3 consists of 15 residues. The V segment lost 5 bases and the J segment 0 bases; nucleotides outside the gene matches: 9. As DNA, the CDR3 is TGCAGCGTTAGAAGGAGTAGCGGGATCTCCTACGAGCAGTACTTC. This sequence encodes CSVRRSSGISYEQYF.

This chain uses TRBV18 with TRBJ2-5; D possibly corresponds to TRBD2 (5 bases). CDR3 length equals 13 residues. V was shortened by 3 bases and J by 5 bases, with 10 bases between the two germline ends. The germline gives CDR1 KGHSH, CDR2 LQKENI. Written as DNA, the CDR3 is TGTGCCAGCTCACCCGGTAGCGACGAGACCCAGTACTTC. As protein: CASSPGSDETQYF.

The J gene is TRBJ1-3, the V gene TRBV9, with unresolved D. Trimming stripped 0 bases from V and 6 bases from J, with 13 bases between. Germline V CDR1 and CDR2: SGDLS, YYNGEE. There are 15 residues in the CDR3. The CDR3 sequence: CASSVVPGGENTIYF. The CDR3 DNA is TGTGCCAGCAGCGTAGTCCCAGGTGGGGAAAACACCATATATTTT.

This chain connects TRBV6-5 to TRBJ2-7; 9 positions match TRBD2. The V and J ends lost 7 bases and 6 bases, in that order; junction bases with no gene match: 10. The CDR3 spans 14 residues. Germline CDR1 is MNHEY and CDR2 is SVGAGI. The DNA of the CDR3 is TGTGCCAGCACCCCTAGCGGGAAACTGCTCGAGCAGTACTTC. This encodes CASTPSGKLLEQYF.

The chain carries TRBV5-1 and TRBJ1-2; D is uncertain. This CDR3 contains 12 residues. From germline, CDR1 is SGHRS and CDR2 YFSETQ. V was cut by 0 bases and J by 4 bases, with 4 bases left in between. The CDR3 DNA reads TGCGCCAGCAGCTTGGAAGGCTATGGCTACACCTTC. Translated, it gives CASSLEGYGYTF.

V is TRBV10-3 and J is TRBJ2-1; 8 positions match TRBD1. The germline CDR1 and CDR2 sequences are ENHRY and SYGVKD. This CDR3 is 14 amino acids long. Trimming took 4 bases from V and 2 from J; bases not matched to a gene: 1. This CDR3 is CAISGTGTYNEQFF. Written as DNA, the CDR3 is TGTGCCATCAGTGGGACAGGGACCTACAATGAGCAGTTCTTC.

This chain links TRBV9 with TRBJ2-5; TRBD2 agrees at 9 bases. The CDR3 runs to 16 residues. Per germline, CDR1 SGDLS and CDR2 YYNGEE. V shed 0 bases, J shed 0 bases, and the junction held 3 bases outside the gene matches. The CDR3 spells CASSVVAGGYQETQYF. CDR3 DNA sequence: TGTGCCAGCAGCGTAGTGGCGGGAGGGTACCAAGAGACCCAGTACTTC.

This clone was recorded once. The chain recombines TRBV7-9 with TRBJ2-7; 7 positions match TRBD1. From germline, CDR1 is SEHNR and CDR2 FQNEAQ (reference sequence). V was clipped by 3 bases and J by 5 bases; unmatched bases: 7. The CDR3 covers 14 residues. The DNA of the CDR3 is TGTGCCAGCAGCTTTTTGGCAGGGGGTGACGAGCAGTACTTC. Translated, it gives CASSFLAGGDEQYF.

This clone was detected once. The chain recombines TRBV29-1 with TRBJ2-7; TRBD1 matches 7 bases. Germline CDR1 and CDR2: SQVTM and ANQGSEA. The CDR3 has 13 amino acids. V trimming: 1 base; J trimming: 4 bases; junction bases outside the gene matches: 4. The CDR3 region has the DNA TGCAGCGTTGAAGGGCCAGGGGGATACGAGCAGTACTTC. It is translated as CSVEGPGGYEQYF.

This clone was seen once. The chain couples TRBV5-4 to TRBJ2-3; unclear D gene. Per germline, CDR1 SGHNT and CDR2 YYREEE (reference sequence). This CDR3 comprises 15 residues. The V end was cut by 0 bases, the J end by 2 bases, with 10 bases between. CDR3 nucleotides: TGTGCCAGCAGCTTGGGCGGTACTAACACAGATACGCAGTATTTT. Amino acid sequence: CASSLGGTNTDTQYF.